Listed below are T cell receptor beta chains from one sample, sequenced in a study of cytomegalovirus exposure and HLA in healthy donors. The assay was immunoSEQ multiplex PCR, and TCRdb's table has in-frame clones only and misses some. Of approximately 100,000 clones listed, 75% are singletons. The sample consisted of PBMCs. The source of these receptors is a male donor in good health and CMV-seropositive. CDR3s include the opening cysteine and the closing phenylalanine or tryptophan. Fields, in order: clone size, V gene, D gene, J gene, CDR3 DNA, CDR3 protein. The D gene is left open where the match is weak. The listing skips clone size in some rows; elsewhere it reads once, few, many or a size class.

>NA|TRBV19|TRBD1|TRBJ1-5
TGTGCCAGTAGCCCGGGACAGGGGTTTGTTCAGCCCCAGCATTTT
CASSPGQGFVQPQHF
>few|TRBV28|TRBD2|TRBJ2-7
TGTGCCAGCAGCACCCTAGCGGCCCACTACGAGCAGTACTTC
CASSTLAAHYEQYF
>NA|TRBV7-2|TRBD1|TRBJ2-1
TGTGCCAGCAGCTCTCCTCCCCACACAGGGGTCTCCTACAATGAGCAGTTCTTC
CASSSPPHTGVSYNEQFF
>NA|TRBV5-4|TRBD1|TRBJ2-7
TGTGCCAGCAGCCTATCGACAGGGGTCCACGAGCAGTACTTC
CASSLSTGVHEQYF
>NA|TRBV29-1|NA|TRBJ2-5
TGCAGCGTTGATCGTGAGACCCAGTACTTC
CSVDRETQYF
>few|TRBV27|NA|TRBJ2-2
TGTGCCAGCAGTTCCAGGGGGGCCGGGGAGCTGTTTTTT
CASSSRGAGELFF
>few|TRBV6-1|TRBD2|TRBJ2-1
TGTGCCAGCAGTCTAGCGGGGGCGTACAATGAGCAGTTCTTC
CASSLAGAYNEQFF
>few|TRBV9|TRBD1|TRBJ1-2
TGTGCCAGCAGCCGAACGACGGGACAGGCTAACTATGGCTACACCTTC
CASSRTTGQANYGYTF
>NA|TRBV7-6|TRBD2|TRBJ2-1
TGTGCCAGTAACCGGGGGGGGACTTACAATGAGCAGTTCTTC
CASNRGGTYNEQFF
>NA|TRBV28|NA|TRBJ2-5
TGTGCCAGCAGTTTGGGACAAGTAGGGACCCAGTACTTC
CASSLGQVGTQYF
>NA|TRBV4-1|TRBD2|TRBJ2-3
TGCGCCAGCAGCCATTCTGCGGGAGGGCCGACAGATACGCAGTATTTT
CASSHSAGGPTDTQYF
>NA|TRBV28|NA|TRBJ1-4
TGTGCCAGCAGTTTATCCCCACCCCTGAGCGAAAAACTGTTTTTT
CASSLSPPLSEKLFF
>NA|TRBV6-5|NA|TRBJ2-5
TGTGCCAGCAGGGACAGTACCCGTCAAGAGACCCAGTACTTC
CASRDSTRQETQYF
>few|TRBV27|TRBD2|TRBJ2-1
TGTGCCAGCTGGAGTAGCGGGAGAACCTCCTACAATGAGCAGTTCTTC
CASWSSGRTSYNEQFF
>NA|TRBV5-1|TRBD1|TRBJ1-2
TGCGCCACCCGGGACAGCGGAAACCTAAACTATGGCTACACCTTC
CATRDSGNLNYGYTF
>few|TRBV12-2|NA|TRBJ2-7
TGTGCAAGTCGCCCCCTCTACGAGCAGTACTTC
CASRPLYEQYF
>once|TRBV28|NA|TRBJ1-2
TGTGCCAGCAGTTTAAGACAGAAGTCCTATGGCTACACCTTC
CASSLRQKSYGYTF
>NA|TRBV4-3|TRBD1|TRBJ2-7
TGCGCCAGCAGCCCCGGGACAGGGCTCTCCTACGAGCAGTACTTC
CASSPGTGLSYEQYF
>few|TRBV29-1|NA|TRBJ1-5
TGCAGCGTTGGTCCGGGGGGAGATCAGCCCCAGCATTTT
CSVGPGGDQPQHF
>NA|TRBV19|NA|TRBJ1-1
TGTGCCAGTAGTACCGGGCTCGTCAGGGCTGAAGCTTTCTTT
CASSTGLVRAEAFF
>few|TRBV28|TRBD1|TRBJ1-1
TGTGCCAGCAGTGTTAACAGGGGTAGGACTGAAGCTTTCTTT
CASSVNRGRTEAFF
>NA|TRBV5-4|TRBD1|TRBJ1-6
TGTGCCAGCAGCGAGAACAGGGGGCAGGTGGATTCACCCCTCCACTTT
CASSENRGQVDSPLHF
>NA|TRBV27|TRBD2|TRBJ2-2
TGTGCCAGCAGTCCGATCGGACTAGCGGGAGCGGCCGGGGAGCTGTTTTTT
CASSPIGLAGAAGELFF
>NA|TRBV30|TRBD2|TRBJ2-7
TGTGCCTGGATGGGACTAGCGGGAGGGGACGGATCCTACGAGCAGTACTTC
CAWMGLAGGDGSYEQYF
>NA|TRBV5-5|NA|TRBJ2-7
TGTGCCAGCGAGAGGGGACTCTCCTACGAGCAGTACTTC
CASERGLSYEQYF
>NA|TRBV13|TRBD1|TRBJ2-7
TGTGCCAGCAGCTTACTTCTCGTGGGACAGACTTACCCCAGCGAGCAGTACTTC
CASSLLLVGQTYPSEQYF
>NA|TRBV2|NA|TRBJ1-5
TGTGCCAGCAAATCAGGGCGAAATCAGCCCCAGCATTTT
CASKSGRNQPQHF
>NA|TRBV19|NA|TRBJ2-7
TGTGCCAGTAGTATGGGGGTGGGGGCAGGGGTCTACGAGCAGTACTTC
CASSMGVGAGVYEQYF
>NA|TRBV2|NA|TRBJ1-1
TGTGCCAGCATGCTACTTTTAAACACTGAAGCTTTCTTT
CASMLLLNTEAFF
>NA|TRBV9|NA|TRBJ2-1
TGTGCCAGCAGCGTAGCGACTGCAGAGAGGGCCCATCGGTTCTTC
CASSVATAERAHRFF